Presented here are 2 T cell receptor beta chains from one specimen sequenced in a study of post-analysis software for immune sequencing data. The antigens of these receptors remain unknown. cDNA libraries of TCR beta carried unique molecular identifiers. A single record per CDR3 protein comes from TCRdb applying MiXCR to the PCR reads. This sample has about 820,000 distinct CDR3 sequences; approximately 53% occur once, and the top ten carry under 6%. General study points: About five TRBV segments appeared more often in patients than in controls, and TRBV5-6, TRBV5-1 and TRBV20-1 were among these.

The sequenced sample was blood. The receptors derive from a girl aged 10-17 years with multiple sclerosis.

This clonotype was counted only a few times. The V gene is TRBV14, the J gene TRBJ1-5; TRBD1 matches at 12 bases. Trimming removed 1 base from V and 7 bases from J; junction bases left unmatched: 14. The CDR3 extends over 19 amino acids. The germline V gene encodes CDR1 SGHDN and CDR2 FVKESK. The CDR3 DNA reads TGTGCCAGCAGCCAAGGGACCCCGGGACAGGGGGCGATAGGGCAGCCCCAGCATTTT. As protein: CASSQGTPGQGAIGQPQHF.

This clonotype was detected only a few times. The V gene is TRBV12-3 or TRBV12-4, the J gene TRBJ1-2; D gene unclear. The germline V and J ends were trimmed by 5 bases and 1 base, with 17 bases remaining between them. The CDR3 consists of 16 residues. The CDR3 DNA is TGTGCCAGCAGTCCCTCCCGCAGCCTGGGTAACTATGGCTACACCTTC. Protein product: CASSPSRSLGNYGYTF.